The entry below gives a single T cell receptor beta chain sequence along with its context. What it binds is unknown. The sequence runs out 3 residues before the end of the CDR3; the remainder is reconstructed from the germline J gene. Method: immunoSEQ multiplex PCR; TCRdb's copy keeps in-frame clones and lacks some. The sample has more than 9,500 clones; the top ten hold roughly 9.4%. These data come from a study of T cells in women clearing cervical HPV infection. Study-wide results and limits: TRBV6-7 relative abundance averaged roughly 0.1% in cases and 0.15% to 0.2% in controls. Timing of associations relative to infection is unclear; T-cell subsets were not isolated.

Between the trimmed V and J ends, which lost 2 bases and 1 base, there was a span of 7 bases. CDR3 length: 14 residues. From germline, CDR1 is SGHKS and CDR2 YYEKEE (reference sequence). The source of this sequence is a woman aged 18-69 years with a cervical HPV16 infection that either progressed to CIN3+ or cleared (not recorded which). The chain joins TRBV5-5 to TRBJ1-5, with D uncertain. Source material: blood buffy coat. CDR3 sequence: CASSFSESNQPQHF. Incomplete CDR3 DNA: TGTGCCAGCAGCTTTTCAGAAAGCAATCAGCCC.